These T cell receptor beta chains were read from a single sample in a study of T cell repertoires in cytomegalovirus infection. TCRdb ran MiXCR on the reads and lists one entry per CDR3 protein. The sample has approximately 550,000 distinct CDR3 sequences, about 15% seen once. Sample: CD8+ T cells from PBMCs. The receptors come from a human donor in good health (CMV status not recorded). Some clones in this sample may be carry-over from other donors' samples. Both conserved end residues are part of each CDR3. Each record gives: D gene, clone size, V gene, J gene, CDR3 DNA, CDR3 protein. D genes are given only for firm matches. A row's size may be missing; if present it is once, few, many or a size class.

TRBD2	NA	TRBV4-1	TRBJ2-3	TGCGCCAGCAGCCACCCGCTAGCGGGCCGCACAGATACGCAGTATTTT	CASSHPLAGRTDTQYF
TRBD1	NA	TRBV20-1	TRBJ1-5	TGCAGTGCCTGGACAGGGGGCCTAAATCAGCCCCAGCATTTT	CSAWTGGLNQPQHF
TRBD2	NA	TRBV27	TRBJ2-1	TGTGCCAGCAGGGGGGGGTCAGCGGGAGGTGCCTGGGGGCAGTTCTTC	CASRGGSAGGAWGQFF
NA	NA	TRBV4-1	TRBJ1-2	TGCGCCAGCAGCCAAGTGATAAAGGGCTATGGCTACACCTTC	CASSQVIKGYGYTF
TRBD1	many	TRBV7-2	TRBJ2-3	TGTGCCAGCAGCTTATTAAGCCCCTTATACAGGGGAAAGACAACAAATACGCAGTATTTT	CASSLLSPLYRGKTTNTQYF
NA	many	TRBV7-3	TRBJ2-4	TGTGCCAGCAGCGAGGAGGGGGGTCAAGACATTCAGTACTTC	CASSEEGGQDIQYF
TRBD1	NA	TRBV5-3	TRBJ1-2	TGTGCCAGCAGCCCACCGGGACAGGGGGCCTATGGCTACACCTTC	CASSPPGQGAYGYTF
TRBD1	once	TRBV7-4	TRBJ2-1	TGTGCCAGCAGCCTACGGGTGGGACAGGGGCCGAACAATGAGCAGTTCTTC	CASSLRVGQGPNNEQFF
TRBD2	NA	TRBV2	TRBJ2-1	TGTGCCTATGAGTCCAGCGGGAGAGGTGATGAGCAGTTCTTC	CAYESSGRGDEQFF
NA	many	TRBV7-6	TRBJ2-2	TGTGCCAGCAGCTTAGGCCCCACCGGGGAGCTGTTTTTT	CASSLGPTGELFF
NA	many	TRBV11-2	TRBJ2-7	TGTGCCAGCAGAAATCCGGGACACCAATCGATATCCTACGAGCAGTACTTC	CASRNPGHQSISYEQYF
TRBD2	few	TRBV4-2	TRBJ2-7	TGTGCCAGCAGCCAAGAGTACGGCGGGAGTAGCTACGAGCAGTACTTC	CASSQEYGGSSYEQYF
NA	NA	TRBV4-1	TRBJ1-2	TGTGCCAGCACCCCACCGGACGGACCAGGCTATGGCTACACCTTC	CASTPPDGPGYGYTF
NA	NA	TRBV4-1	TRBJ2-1	TGCGCCAGCAGCCAAGACAGCCGGGGGGCGAATGAGCAGTTCTTC	CASSQDSRGANEQFF
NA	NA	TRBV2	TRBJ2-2	TGTGCCAGCATCTCGGGGGACACCGGGGAGCTGTTTTTT	CASISGDTGELFF
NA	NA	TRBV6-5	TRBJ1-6	TGTGCCAGCAGTTACCCAATCGTCACGACAGCGACTAATTCACCCCTCCACTTT	CASSYPIVTTATNSPLHF
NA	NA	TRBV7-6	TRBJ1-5	TGTGCCAGCAGCTTAGTAGGGGGACGGGATCAGCCCCAGCATTTT	CASSLVGGRDQPQHF
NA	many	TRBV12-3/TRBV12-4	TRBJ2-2	TGTGCCAGCAGTCCTGGGGGGGGCGCGGGCGGGGAGCTGTTTTTT	CASSPGGGAGGELFF
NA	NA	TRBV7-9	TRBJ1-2	TGTGCCAGCACCCAGGGAGGCTATGGCTACACCTTC	CASTQGGYGYTF
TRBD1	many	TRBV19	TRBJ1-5	TGTGCGATCGGCGGACAGGGGGCTCAGCCCCAGCATTTT	CAIGGQGAQPQHF
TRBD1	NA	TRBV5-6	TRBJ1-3	TGTGCCAGCAGCTGGCTAAGGGACAGCTCTGGAAACACCATATATTTT	CASSWLRDSSGNTIYF
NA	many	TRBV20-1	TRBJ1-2	TGCAGTGGCGGGGCAGGGCCCAGTGGCTACACCTTC	CSGGAGPSGYTF
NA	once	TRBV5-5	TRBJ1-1	TGTGCCAGCAGCCTAGGGTCAGGATCCCGCACTGAATCTTTCTTT	CASSLGSGSRTESFF
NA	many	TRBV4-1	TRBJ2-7	TGCGCCAGCAGCCAGTCGTTGACAGCCTCTTCCTACGAGCAGTACTTC	CASSQSLTASSYEQYF
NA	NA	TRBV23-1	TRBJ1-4	TGCGCCAGCAGTCAATCGGGCGGGTTGGATGAAAAACTGTTTTTT	CASSQSGGLDEKLFF
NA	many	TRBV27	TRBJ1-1	TGTGCCAGCAGGTCCGCCGGGGGGGCGAACACTGAAGCTTTCTTT	CASRSAGGANTEAFF
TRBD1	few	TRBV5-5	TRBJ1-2	TGTGCCAGCAGCTTTGGGACAGGGGTTGGCTACACCTTC	CASSFGTGVGYTF
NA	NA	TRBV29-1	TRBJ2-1	TGCAGCGTTGAAACAGCGGGTGCTACAATCGAGCAGTTCTTC	CSVETAGATIEQFF
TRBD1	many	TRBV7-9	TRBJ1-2	TGTGCCAGCAGCCCGACAGGGGGAACGCTCCGCCGCTATGGCTACACCTTC	CASSPTGGTLRRYGYTF
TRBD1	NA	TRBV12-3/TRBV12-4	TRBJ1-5	TGTGCCGGCACCCAGGGACAGGGTCATCAGCCCCAGCATTTT	CAGTQGQGHQPQHF
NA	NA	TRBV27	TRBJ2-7	TGTGCCAGCAGTTTATCGATGAGCCACGAGCAGTACTTC	CASSLSMSHEQYF
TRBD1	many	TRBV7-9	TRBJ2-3	TGTGCCAGCAGCTTTGCCCTCAGGGGGTCTAGCACAGATACGCAGTATTTT	CASSFALRGSSTDTQYF
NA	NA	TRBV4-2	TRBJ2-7	TGTGCCAGCAGCCAAGGCTCTTACTACGAGCAGTACTTC	CASSQGSYYEQYF
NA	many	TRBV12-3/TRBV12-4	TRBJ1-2	TGTGCCAGCAGTTTCTTTGCAGGTGACTATGGCTACACCTTC	CASSFFAGDYGYTF
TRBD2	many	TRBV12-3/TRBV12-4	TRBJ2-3	TGTGCCAGCAGCTTACTAGCGGGAGTACACACAGATACGCAGTATTTT	CASSLLAGVHTDTQYF
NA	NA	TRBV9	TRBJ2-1	TGTGCCAGCAGCGTAGCTGGGGTATTTGAGCAGTTCTTC	CASSVAGVFEQFF
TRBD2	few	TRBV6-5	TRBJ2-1	TGTGCCAGCAGTTACGAAGGGACGCGGGGGAACCCCTACAATGAGCAGTTCTTC	CASSYEGTRGNPYNEQFF
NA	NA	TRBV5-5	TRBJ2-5	TGTGCCAGCAGCTTGGACTACCAAACAAGACCCAAATACTTC	CASSLDYQTRPKYF
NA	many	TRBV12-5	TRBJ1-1	TGTGCTAGTGGTTGGGGCACTGAAGCTTTCTTT	CASGWGTEAFF
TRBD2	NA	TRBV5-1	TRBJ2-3	TGCGCCAGCAGCCCCAGGGGCGGGAGGGGCACAGATACGCAGTATTTT	CASSPRGGRGTDTQYF
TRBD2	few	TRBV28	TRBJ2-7	TGTGCCAGCAGTTTCGGGACTAGCGTATACGAGCAGTACTTC	CASSFGTSVYEQYF
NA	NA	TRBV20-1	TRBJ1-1	TGCAGTGTTAGAGATCGACCCAACCTGCTGGCTGAAGCTTTCTTT	CSVRDRPNLLAEAFF
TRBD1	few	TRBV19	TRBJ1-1	TGTGCCAGTAGTATGGGGTCAGGGGGCACTGAAGCTTTCTTT	CASSMGSGGTEAFF
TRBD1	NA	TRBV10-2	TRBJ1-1	TGCGCCAGCAGTGGACCGGACAGGGCTATGAACACTGAAGCTTTCTTT	CASSGPDRAMNTEAFF
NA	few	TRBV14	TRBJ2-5	TGTGCCAGCAGCCGGAGGGGGAGCGAGACCCAGTACTTC	CASSRRGSETQYF
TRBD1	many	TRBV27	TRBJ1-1	TGTGCCAGCAGTCTAGGACAGGGAACTTTCTTT	CASSLGQGTFF
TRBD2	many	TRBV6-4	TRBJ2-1	TGTGCCAGCAGTGAGAGGCTAGCGGGGGGTTATGAGCAGTTCTTC	CASSERLAGGYEQFF
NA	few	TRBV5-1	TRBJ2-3	TGCGCCAGCAATGTTCAGGGAGATACGCAGTATTTT	CASNVQGDTQYF
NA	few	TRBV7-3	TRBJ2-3	TGTGCCAGCAGCCATAGCGGTTCTGGCACAGATACGCAGTATTTT	CASSHSGSGTDTQYF
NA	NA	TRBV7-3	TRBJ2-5	TGTGCCAGCAGCACAGACGGTCCCATGGGGGAGACCCAGTACTTC	CASSTDGPMGETQYF